This TCR beta chain was captured by sequencing in a study of human T cells and chemical hapten exposure. This CDR3 is built from 12 residues. V dropped 3 bases and J dropped 10; count of bases not matched to a gene: 6. The germline gives CDR1 MNHEY, CDR2 SMNVEV (reference sequence). The time point was: patch test 3, about 24 weeks after DPC sensitization. The treatment denotes: therapeutic diphenylcyclopropenone sensitization with weekly scalp DPC. Extraction yielded total RNA from whole blood (unfractionated). This clonotype was counted many times. TCRdb re-called the RACE reads with MiXCR, one entry per CDR3 protein. The table includes around 40,000 distinct CDR3 sequences, about 13% detected once.

The genes are TRBV27 and TRBJ2-7, with 7 nucleotides matching TRBD1. The TCR comes from a woman aged 40 to 50 with alopecia areata. Some clones in this sample may be carry-over from other donors' samples. The sample here was whole blood, taken in connection with sensitization to the hapten diphenylcyclopropenone (DPC). CDR3 nucleotides: TGTGCCAGCAGTTTGGTAAGGGGGCACCAGTACTTC. This gives the protein CASSLVRGHQYF.